This passage covers 18 T cell receptor beta chains from one sample sequenced in a study of post-analysis software for immune sequencing data. General study points: Elevated frequency relative to controls characterized roughly five TRBV segments in patients, TRBV5-6, TRBV5-1 and TRBV20-1 among them.

Which antigens these TCRs recognize remains unknown. TCR beta cDNA libraries had unique molecular identifiers. TCRdb re-called the PCR reads through MiXCR, storing one row per CDR3 protein. The sample consists of roughly 800,000 distinct CDR3 sequences, 40% to 55% of them appearing once. The source material was blood. The receptor source for this set is a girl aged 10 to 17 with multiple sclerosis.

The V call is TRBV6-5, the J call TRBJ2-5, with D unresolved. The CDR3 spans 15 residues. The germline V and J ends were trimmed by 6 bases and 2 bases, with 16 bases remaining between them. The germline V gene encodes CDR1 MNHEY and CDR2 SVGAGI. The DNA of the CDR3 is TGTGCCAGCAGCCCCCGAGCTCGCCCACAAGAGACCCAGTACTTC. As protein: CASSPRARPQETQYF.

This chain uses TRBV7-9 with TRBJ2-7; TRBD1 is a possible D gene (6 bases). The CDR3 has 13 amino acids. V was trimmed by 7 bases and J by 3 bases, leaving 13 bases between them. Germline V gene sequence: CDR1 SEHNR, CDR2 FQNEAQ (reference sequence). The CDR3 region is CASIPDSGYEQYF. CDR3 nucleotide sequence: TGTGCCAGCATACCGGACAGTGGCTACGAGCAGTACTTC.

This clonotype was observed a few times. This chain links TRBV7-9 with TRBJ1-1; D remains unclear. Germline CDR1 reads SEHNR; CDR2 reads FQNEAQ (reference sequence). V lost 0 bases, J lost 6 bases, and 5 bases lay in between. CDR3 length equals 12 residues. This CDR3 is CASSLAVAEAFF. CDR3 DNA: TGTGCCAGCAGCTTAGCGGTCGCTGAAGCTTTCTTT.

In this sample, this clonotype turned up a few times. The chain joins TRBV6-1 to TRBJ1-5; no firm D call. The CDR3 runs to 15 residues. V was trimmed by 4 bases and J by 2 bases, leaving 12 bases between them. In germline, CDR1 is MNHNS, CDR2 SASEGT. The CDR3 region is CASSVIGQGNQPQHF. The CDR3 bases are TGTGCCAGCAGTGTTATAGGGCAGGGCAATCAGCCCCAGCATTTT.

The rearrangement joins TRBV20-1 to TRBJ2-7; 7 bases fit TRBD1. V shed 5 bases and J 7 bases; nucleotides not matched to a gene: 14. This CDR3 has 14 residues. Germline assignment: CDR1 DFQATT and CDR2 SNEGSKA (reference sequence). CDR3 in DNA: TGCAGTGCTGGGACGGGACAGTTCTACAATGAGCAGTACTTC. It codes for CSAGTGQFYNEQYF.

This clonotype has only a few counts. The CDR3: CASSRPATNEKLFF. The CDR3 DNA follows: TGTGCCAGCAGTAGACCCGCTACTAATGAAAAACTGTTTTTT. The V and J genes are TRBV6-5 and TRBJ1-4; no definite D call. The CDR3 has 14 residues. Germline CDR1 is MNHEY and CDR2 is SVGAGI. V dropped 5 bases and J dropped 2 bases, with 9 bases sitting between them.

This clonotype was observed a few times. The chain employs TRBV6-1 and TRBJ2-1, with 12 bases matching TRBD2. The CDR3 is 14 amino acids. The J segment lost 6 bases and the V segment lost 7 bases, leaving 4 bases of the junction unmatched. Germline CDR1 MNHNS, CDR2 SASEGT. CDR3 DNA: TGTGCCAGCACAGGACTAGCGGGATCCAATGAGCAGTTCTTC. As protein: CASTGLAGSNEQFF.

On this clonotype itself: This may come from a read error, since a much larger clone is one base off. The J gene is TRBJ1-4, the V gene TRBV20-1; 8 nucleotides agree with TRBD1. Germline V gene sequence: CDR1 DFQATT, CDR2 SNEGSKA (reference sequence). The CDR3 totals 15 residues. CDR3 in amino acids: CSAREQGVANEKRFF. The DNA for the CDR3 is TGCAGTGCTAGAGAACAGGGGGTAGCTAATGAAAAACGGTTTTTT.

This clonotype was counted a few times. For the CDR3, the DNA is TGCGCCAGCAGCTTTGGACAGGGGGGAGGCTACGAGCAGTACTTC. This gives the protein CASSFGQGGGYEQYF. The chain employs TRBV5-1 and TRBJ2-7; 10 bases are shared with TRBD1. CDR3 length equals 15 residues. Germline CDR1 reads SGHRS; CDR2 reads YFSETQ. V was clipped by 2 bases and J by 3 bases; unmatched bases: 5.

The rearrangement joins TRBV20-1 to TRBJ2-7; 13 bases are shared with TRBD2. Germline trimming cut 5 bases from V and 7 bases from J; bases unmatched to any gene: 5. The germline V gene encodes CDR1 DFQATT and CDR2 SNEGSKA (reference sequence). CDR3 length equals 13 residues. CDR3 coding DNA: TGCAGTGCTCTAGGACTAGCGGGAGAGGAGCAGTACTTC. It translates to CSALGLAGEEQYF.

The chain combines TRBV6-6 with TRBJ1-1; unclear D gene. From germline, CDR1 is MNHNY and CDR2 SVGAGI (reference sequence). V lost 6 bases, J lost 4 bases, and 9 bases lay in between. The CDR3 totals 12 residues. Written as DNA, the CDR3 is TGTGCCAGCAGCCCCAGGCCCACTGAAGCTTTCTTT. Amino acids: CASSPRPTEAFF.

The V gene is TRBV7-8, the J gene TRBJ1-1, with 10 positions matching TRBD1. The trim removed 5 bases at V and 5 bases at J, leaving 8 bases unmatched. CDR3 length equals 15 residues. Germline-derived CDR1 and CDR2 are SGHVS and FQNEAQ. The CDR3 DNA reads as TGTGCCAGCAGCACGACGGGACAGGGGTGGACTGAAGCTTTCTTT. It specifies CASSTTGQGWTEAFF. The variable domain in full, completed from reference TRBV7-8 and TRBJ1-1, reads GAGVSQSPRYKVAKRGQDVALRCDPISGHVSLFWYQQALGQGPEFLTYFQNEAQLDKSGLPSDRFFAERPEGSVSTLKIQRTQQEDSAVYLCASSTTGQGWTEAFFGQGTRLTVV.

The sample holds a few counts of this clonotype. The rearrangement joins TRBV7-2 to TRBJ2-1, with 7 bases fitting TRBD2. Germline V gene data show CDR1 as SGHTA and CDR2 as FQGNSA. CDR3 length equals 16 residues. Trimming cost V 1 base and J 8 bases; bases outside gene matches: 11. In DNA form, the CDR3 reads TGTGCCAGCAGCTTAGTTGTGGGAGGGGCATGGGATGAGCAGTTCTTC. Protein sequence: CASSLVVGGAWDEQFF.

This chain links TRBV2 with TRBJ2-1; 7 nucleotides align to TRBD2. Trimming took 5 bases from V and 5 from J; bases not matched to a gene: 9. The V gene's germline CDR1 is SNHLY and CDR2 FYNNEI. This CDR3 has 15 amino acids. The CDR3 loop is CASSPDWGGNNEQFF. For the CDR3, the DNA is TGTGCCAGCAGTCCCGACTGGGGGGGGAACAATGAGCAGTTCTTC. The whole variable domain, filled in from reference TRBV2 and TRBJ2-1, reads EPEVTQTPSHQVTQMGQEVILRCVPISNHLYFYWYRQILGQKVEFLVSFYNNEISEKSEIFDDQFSVERPDGSNFTLKIRSTKLEDSAMYFCASSPDWGGNNEQFFGPGTRLTVL.

The rearrangement joins TRBV10-3 to TRBJ1-2; 9 bases match TRBD1. The CDR3 contains 16 residues. Germline assignment: CDR1 ENHRY and CDR2 SYGVKD. The J segment lost 1 base and the V segment lost 5 bases, leaving 8 bases of the junction unmatched. This CDR3 reads CAISRQGGYVNYGYTF. In nucleotides, the CDR3 is TGTGCCATCAGTCGACAGGGGGGATATGTTAACTATGGCTACACCTTC.

This chain links TRBV6-5 with TRBJ1-2; D not resolved. The CDR3 is 14 residues long. Trimming stripped 7 bases from V and 5 bases from J, with 17 bases between. Germline-derived CDR1 and CDR2 are MNHEY and SVGAGI. The CDR3 spells CASIDPSRPYGYTF. The DNA for the CDR3 is TGTGCCAGCATCGACCCCTCTAGGCCGTATGGCTACACCTTC.

V and J are TRBV29-1 and TRBJ2-7; D is undetermined. V was shortened by 0 bases and J by 3 bases, with 6 bases between the two germline ends. The CDR3 is 12 residues long. Germline CDR1 is SQVTM and CDR2 is ANQGSEA. CDR3 loop: CSVEDPRYEQYF. The CDR3 region has the DNA TGCAGCGTTGAAGATCCACGCTACGAGCAGTACTTC.

This rearrangement joins TRBV20-1 to TRBJ2-5; D remains unclear. The CDR3 runs to 12 residues. Germline CDR1 and CDR2: DFQATT and SNEGSKA (reference sequence). The V gene lost 5 bases and the J gene lost 1 base, with 8 bases spanning the gap. The chain's CDR3 is CSARAAQETQYF. CDR3 DNA: TGCAGTGCTCGGGCAGCCCAAGAGACCCAGTACTTC.